A single sample is the source of the 25 T cell receptor beta chains below, sequenced in a study of T cell repertoires in cytomegalovirus infection. TCRdb independently ran MiXCR on the reads; one entry per CDR3 protein. The data hold roughly 250,000 distinct CDR3 sequences, with over 20% observed a single time. The sequenced sample was CD8+ T cells from PBMCs. The receptors stem from a human donor in good health (CMV status not recorded). Some clones in this sample may be carry-over from other donors' samples.

The rearrangement links TRBV2 to TRBJ2-7; TRBD1 matches at 7 bases. With V trimmed by 8 bases and J by 3 bases, 13 bases remained unmatched. From germline, CDR1 is SNHLY and CDR2 FYNNEI. The CDR3 extends over 15 amino acids. This CDR3 reads CASVGVGTDSYEQYF. In DNA form, the CDR3 reads TGTGCCAGCGTTGGGGTCGGGACAGATAGCTACGAGCAGTACTTC.

This clonotype was observed a handful of times. A much larger clonotype is one base distant, so this may be a read error. V gene TRBV27 combines with J gene TRBJ2-1; D is perhaps TRBD2 (6 bases). V was cut by 6 bases and J by 0 bases, with 9 bases left in between. Germline CDR1 MNHEY, CDR2 SMNVEV (reference sequence). There are 14 residues in the CDR3. The CDR3 DNA is TGTGCCAGCAGCCGGGGGAGCTCCTACAATGAGCAGTTCTTC. Encoded protein: CASSRGSSYNEQFF.

This chain links TRBV20-1 with TRBJ2-1, with TRBD1 as a possible D gene (6 bases). The ends were cut back, 7 bases at V and 2 bases at J, with 12 bases in the middle. CDR1 and CDR2 from the germline V gene are DFQATT and SNEGSKA (reference sequence). The CDR3 covers 13 residues. The CDR3 is CSGQQGTYNEQFF. The CDR3 DNA sequence: TGCAGTGGCCAACAGGGAACCTACAATGAGCAGTTCTTC.

In this sample, this clonotype turned up many times. The chain uses TRBV7-2 and TRBJ1-2, with 9 bases fitting TRBD1. Trimming took 5 bases from V and 7 from J; bases not matched to a gene: 5. CDR1 and CDR2 (germline): SGHTA, FQGNSA. This CDR3 region has 13 residues. The CDR3 sequence is CASSPGTGSGYTF. The CDR3 DNA reads TGTGCCAGCAGCCCCGGGACAGGGAGTGGCTACACCTTC.

The gene calls are TRBV9 and TRBJ2-7; D uncertain. The CDR3 has 14 amino acids. Trimming took 0 bases from V and 0 from J, leaving 7 bases between them. Germline V gene sequence: CDR1 SGDLS, CDR2 YYNGEE. The CDR3 is CASSVDYSSYEQYF. The CDR3, as DNA: TGTGCCAGCAGCGTAGACTACAGCTCCTACGAGCAGTACTTC.

V and J are TRBV27 and TRBJ2-2, with TRBD1 identical over 7 bases. V shed 5 bases, J shed 4 bases, and the junction held 7 bases outside the gene matches. The CDR3 spans 15 residues. CDR1 and CDR2 (germline): MNHEY, SMNVEV (reference sequence). In nucleotides, the CDR3 is TGTGCCAGCAGTCCCCTGACAGGGAGCACCGGGGAGCTGTTTTTT. Its protein product is CASSPLTGSTGELFF.

The rearrangement uses TRBV6-6 and TRBJ2-5; 8 bases map to TRBD2. Germline CDR1 reads MNHNY; CDR2 reads SVGAGI (reference sequence). V lost 9 bases and J lost 5; bases outside the gene matches: 8. The CDR3 length is 13 residues. The CDR3 reads CARSAGGPETQYF. In DNA form, the CDR3 reads TGTGCCAGAAGCGCGGGGGGCCCGGAGACCCAGTACTTC.

This clonotype was recorded at least ten times. The chain has TRBV7-2 and TRBJ2-1; the D is unclear. Germline CDR1 and CDR2: SGHTA and FQGNSA. The CDR3 has 13 amino acids. Trimming left V 5 bases short and J 5 bases short, with 10 bases between. The CDR3 nucleotides read TGTGCCAGCAGCCCCACCTGGGACAATGAGCAGTTCTTC. It translates to CASSPTWDNEQFF.

The chain joins TRBV28 to TRBJ2-7; the match to TRBD1 covers 8 bases. CDR1 MDHEN and CDR2 SYDVKM come from the germline V gene. The CDR3 contains 14 residues. Trimming cost V 3 bases and J 3 bases; bases outside gene matches: 4. The CDR3 region has the DNA TGTGCCAGCAGTTTCCTCGACAGGGGCTACGAGCAGTACTTC. Its protein is CASSFLDRGYEQYF.

The chain couples TRBV7-9 to TRBJ2-7; D may be TRBD1 (5 bases). Germline V gene lookup returns CDR1 SEHNR and CDR2 FQNEAQ (reference sequence). This CDR3 is built from 15 residues. Trimming removed 5 bases at V and 0 bases at J, with 14 bases between. CDR3 in DNA: TGTGCCAGCAGCCCCCCGGGCAGGGACTCCTACGAGCAGTACTTC. It is translated as CASSPPGRDSYEQYF.

V gene TRBV7-9 combines with J gene TRBJ1-1; D is perhaps TRBD1 (6 bases). V lost 2 bases to trimming and J lost 2 bases, with 9 bases between them. Germline values: CDR1 SEHNR, CDR2 FQNEAQ (reference sequence). There are 14 residues in the CDR3. CDR3 bases: TGTGCCAGCAGCTTATGGGACACTAACACTGAAGCTTTCTTT. Protein sequence: CASSLWDTNTEAFF. The whole variable domain, filled in from reference TRBV7-9 and TRBJ1-1, reads DTGVSQNPRHKITKRGQNVTFRCDPISEHNRLYWYRQTLGQGPEFLTYFQNEAQLEKSRLLSDRFSAERPKGSFSTLEIQRTEQGDSAMYLCASSLWDTNTEAFFGQGTRLTVV.

This clonotype was observed a handful of times. The rearrangement links TRBV28 to TRBJ2-2, with TRBD2 matching 11 bases. The germline V gene has CDR1 MDHEN and CDR2 SYDVKM. V shed 5 bases and J 4 bases; nucleotides not matched to a gene: 24. The CDR3 is made up of 22 amino acids. The DNA for the CDR3 is TGTGCCAGCAGTCCCTTCCGGGACAGGGATTCTACTAGCGGGGGTACCACCGGGGAGCTGTTTTTT. This codes for CASSPFRDRDSTSGGTTGELFF.

This clonotype was observed a handful of times. The J gene is TRBJ2-1, the V gene TRBV9; 10 bases align to TRBD2. The CDR3 is 16 amino acids. Germline loops: CDR1 SGDLS, CDR2 YYNGEE. The junction had 7 bases not matched to a gene; V was cut back by 3 bases and J by 4 bases. CDR3 region: CASSALGLAEYNEQFF. The CDR3 bases are TGTGCCAGCAGCGCCCTCGGACTAGCGGAATACAATGAGCAGTTCTTC.

This clonotype was counted many times. The chain carries TRBV7-6 and TRBJ2-4; 9 positions match TRBD1. Looked up from germline, CDR1 is SGHVS and CDR2 is FNYEAQ. This CDR3 comprises 16 residues. The V gene end was trimmed by 4 bases and the J gene end by 1 base; junction bases not matched to a gene: 5. CDR3 region: CASSSGQGTAKNIQYF. CDR3 sequence (DNA): TGTGCCAGCAGCTCAGGACAGGGGACGGCCAAAAACATTCAGTACTTC.

In DNA form, the CDR3 reads TGCGCCAGCAATCCCGAAGCGGGGGGTTACTACGAGCAGTACTTC. It yields the protein CASNPEAGGYYEQYF. This rearrangement joins TRBV10-2 to TRBJ2-7; the match to TRBD2 covers 9 bases. The CDR3 totals 15 residues. V lost 7 bases to trimming and J lost 3 bases; unmatched junction nucleotides: 10. Germline CDR1 and CDR2: WSHSY and SAAADI.

This clonotype turned up a few times. This rearrangement joins TRBV28 to TRBJ2-3; D is perhaps TRBD2 (6 bases). Germline lookup yields CDR1 MDHEN and CDR2 SYDVKM. V dropped 7 bases and J dropped 1 base, with 15 bases sitting between them. The CDR3 loop spans 15 amino acids. The CDR3 sequence is CASTYRGVRTDTQYF. In DNA form, the CDR3 reads TGTGCCAGCACCTACCGCGGGGTGCGCACAGATACGCAGTATTTT.

The chain is built from TRBV29-1 and TRBJ2-2; no definite D call. The CDR3 spans 13 residues. The germline V and J ends were trimmed by 2 bases and 3 bases, with 7 bases remaining between them. CDR1 and CDR2 from the germline V gene are SQVTM and ANQGSEA. The CDR3 sequence is CSVERPYTGELFF. The CDR3 nucleotides are TGCAGCGTTGAAAGACCTTACACCGGGGAGCTGTTTTTT.

This clonotype has just a few counts. The chain is built from TRBV12-3 or TRBV12-4 and TRBJ2-3, with a possible D match to TRBD1 (6 bases). V was trimmed by 1 base and J by 5 bases, leaving 13 bases between them. The CDR3 length is 15 residues. CDR3 DNA: TGTGCCAGCAGTTTAGTGTTACTAGGGGGAGATACGCAGTATTTT. Protein product: CASSLVLLGGDTQYF.

Comment on this clonotype: Germline and junction disagree at one end, which may indicate a read error. The chain employs TRBV24-1 and TRBJ1-5, with D unclear. The CDR3 totals 13 residues. Germline V gene lookup returns CDR1 KGHDR and CDR2 SFDVKD. The CDR3 region has the DNA TGTGCCACCTGTAAGGACTACAATCAGTCCCAGCATTTT. It specifies CATCKDYNQSQHF.

The chain has TRBV5-1 and TRBJ2-2, with D possibly matching TRBD1 (6 bases). CDR3 length equals 17 residues. V was cut by 0 bases and J by 6 bases, with 18 bases left in between. In germline, CDR1 is SGHRS, CDR2 YFSETQ. The CDR3 protein is CASSLEQGAIASGELFF. Here the CDR3 DNA reads TGCGCCAGCAGCTTGGAACAGGGAGCAATAGCGTCCGGGGAGCTGTTTTTT. The entire variable domain, with the rest obtained from reference TRBV5-1 and TRBJ2-2, is as follows: KAGVTQTPRYLIKTRGQQVTLSCSPISGHRSVSWYQQTPGQGLQFLFEYFSETQRNKGNFPGRFSGRQFSNSRSEMNVSTLELGDSALYLCASSLEQGAIASGELFFGEGSRLTVL.

A few counts support this clonotype. The rearrangement links TRBV7-3 to TRBJ1-1; the match to TRBD1 covers 7 bases. The CDR3 length is 14 residues. V shed 5 bases, J shed 4 bases, and the junction held 7 bases outside the gene matches. Germline CDR1 is SGHTA and CDR2 is FQGTGA. The CDR3 loop is CASSPTGRSTEAFF. CDR3 bases: TGTGCCAGCAGCCCGACAGGGAGGTCCACTGAAGCTTTCTTT.

This clonotype was counted between two and nine times. CDR3: CATSDFRGGGARYNEQFF. In DNA, the CDR3 is TGTGCCACCAGTGATTTTAGGGGGGGAGGGGCAAGGTACAATGAGCAGTTCTTC. The V and J genes are TRBV24-1 and TRBJ2-1, with a possible D match to TRBD2 (7 bases). This CDR3 contains 18 residues. Germline loops: CDR1 KGHDR, CDR2 SFDVKD. Trimming pared 1 base from V and 4 bases from J, leaving 19 bases between.

This clonotype was detected ten times or more. The rearrangement uses TRBV5-1 and TRBJ2-3; 13 bases fit TRBD2. V gave up 0 bases and J gave up 4 bases; unmatched junction bases: 5. The CDR3 loop spans 17 amino acids. Germline loops: CDR1 SGHRS, CDR2 YFSETQ. CDR3 protein: CASSLELAGGPADTQYF. The CDR3 coding sequence is TGCGCCAGCAGCTTGGAACTAGCGGGGGGGCCAGCAGATACGCAGTATTTT.

J is TRBJ2-1 and V is TRBV2; 8 bases line up with TRBD2. The CDR3 runs 14 residues. Looked up from germline, CDR1 is SNHLY and CDR2 is FYNNEI. V was clipped by 5 bases and J by 8 bases; unmatched bases: 8. CDR3 DNA sequence: TGTGCCAGCAGTTTGGATAGCGGGGAGCATGAGCAGTTCTTC. Its translation is CASSLDSGEHEQFF.

This clonotype was counted at least ten times. The chain employs TRBV7-6 and TRBJ2-7; D is unresolved. The V end lost 1 base, the J end lost 3 bases, and 10 bases lay between the germline ends. Germline V gene lookup returns CDR1 SGHVS and CDR2 FNYEAQ. The CDR3 extends over 14 amino acids. The CDR3 is CASSLGQAGYEQYF. The CDR3 region has the DNA TGTGCCAGCAGCTTAGGGCAGGCAGGCTACGAGCAGTACTTC.